The T cell receptor beta chain described here comes from a study of blood T cell repertoires in COVID-19. The repertoire was sequenced with immunoSEQ multiplex PCR; TCRdb's copy has only in-frame clones and lacks some. This sample yields approximately 300,000 clones, of which 80% to 95% are seen a single time; approximately 6.8% belongs to the top ten. Germline assignment: CDR1 SGHRS and CDR2 YFSETQ. This CDR3 comprises 15 residues. V was clipped by 0 bases and J by 1 base, with 8 bases between them. J is TRBJ1-5 and V is TRBV5-1, with unresolved D. The sequencing sample was made of peripheral blood. The sequence was collected from a woman in her 30s with COVID-19, enrolled during active disease. The CDR3 DNA sequence: TGCGCCAGCAGCTTGGATCCGTTCAGCAATCAGCCCCAGCATTTT. It codes for CASSLDPFSNQPQHF.